This section outlines one TCR beta chain sequence together with its context. This sample is part of a study of radiotherapy plus CTLA-4 blockade in lung cancer. Study at large: Among patients, about 17% showed objective responses, and around 30% had disease control.

Ipilimumab-mediated CTLA-4 blockade plus focal radiation was given to patients having chemo-refractory metastatic non-small-cell lung cancer. The length of the CDR3 is 14 residues. Germline CDR1 is MNHEY and CDR2 is SVGAGI. V was clipped by 2 bases and J by 7 bases, with 14 bases between them. Data came from immunoSEQ multiplex PCR; TCRdb stores just in-frame clones and leaves some out. The data hold approximately 76,000 clones, with more than 60% observed a single time. This specimen was peripheral blood, taken from a patient treated with radiotherapy plus ipilimumab. The chain joins TRBV6-5 to TRBJ1-2; a weak D match, TRBD1 (5 bases). The sequence came from a human donor with non-small cell lung cancer who had a partial response to radiotherapy plus ipilimumab. Some clones in this sample may be carry-over from other donors' samples. CDR3 in DNA: TGTGCCAGCAGTTACGGGGCGGGAGAGGGTGGCTACACCTTC. Protein sequence: CASSYGAGEGGYTF.